The rows below give T cell receptor beta chains drawn from one sample of a study of blood T cells in healthy people across ages. From the 5' RACE reads, TCRdb called clonotypes with MiXCR, one entry per CDR3 protein. The table lists about 290,000 distinct CDR3 sequences, 25% to 30% of them singletons. The sequenced sample was blood. The receptors were sampled from a woman between 65 and 79 years old in good health. The CDR3 runs from the conserved cysteine through the conserved F or W. D genes are given only for firm matches. Clone size is stated in some rows and not others, as once, few, many or a class when expanded.

abundance,d_gene,j_gene,v_gene,len,CDR3nt,CDR3aa
few,TRBD2,TRBJ2-1,TRBV9,13,TGTGCCAGCAGCGCTAGCGGCTACAATGAGCAGTTCTTC,CASSASGYNEQFF
.,TRBD2,TRBJ2-5,TRBV18,14,TGTGCCAGCTCGCGCGGGAGGGCCGGAGAGACCCAGTACTTC,CASSRGRAGETQYF
few,.,TRBJ1-4,TRBV29-1,13,TGCAGCGTTGCGGAGGACCCACATGAAAACCTGTTTTTT,CSVAEDPHENLFF
many,.,TRBJ2-6,TRBV12-3/TRBV12-4,15,TGTGCCAGCAGTTTCGGGGGAGCTGGGGCCAACGTCCTGACTTTC,CASSFGGAGANVLTF
.,.,TRBJ2-1,TRBV21-1,9,TGCGTTCGAGGCTATGAGCAGTTCTTC,CVRGYEQFF
many,.,TRBJ2-1,TRBV28,14,TGTGCCAGCAGTTTAAGGGGCAGGGTCAATGAGCAGTTCTTC,CASSLRGRVNEQFF
.,.,TRBJ2-1,TRBV24-1,13,TGTGCCACGAGTGACAGTTCCTACAATGAGCAGTTCTTC,CATSDSSYNEQFF
.,TRBD2,TRBJ2-5,TRBV20-1,12,TGCAGTGCTAGGGCTAGCGGAGAGACCCAGTACTTC,CSARASGETQYF
.,.,TRBJ2-7,TRBV27,14,TGTGCCAGCAGTAACCCCGAGCTCCGCTACGAGCAGTACTTC,CASSNPELRYEQYF
once,.,TRBJ2-5,TRBV20-1,14,TGCAGTGCTAGAGATTTTCAGCGGTCAGGGACCCAGTACTTC,CSARDFQRSGTQYF
few,TRBD2,TRBJ2-1,TRBV4-1,15,TGCGCCAGCAGCCTAACTAGCGGGAAAGGGGATGAGCAGTTCTTC,CASSLTSGKGDEQFF
.,TRBD2,TRBJ2-1,TRBV10-3,13,TGTGCCATCGGGATAGCGGGAGACAATGAGCAGTTCTTC,CAIGIAGDNEQFF
.,.,TRBJ2-1,TRBV6-6,13,TGTGCCAGCAGGGATTCGAAATACAATGAGCAGTTCTTC,CASRDSKYNEQFF
.,TRBD1,TRBJ1-1,TRBV28,15,TGTGCCAGCCGCTTAAACAGGGGAGGGTACACTGAAGCTTTCTTT,CASRLNRGGYTEAFF
.,.,TRBJ1-2,TRBV18,16,TGTGCCAGCTCACCATTCCTAGGCAGGGATAACTATGGCTACACCTTC,CASSPFLGRDNYGYTF
.,.,TRBJ2-1,TRBV20-1,16,TGCAGTGGGACGATGATAGCTGGAAGCTCCTACAATGAGCAGTTCTTC,CSGTMIAGSSYNEQFF
.,.,TRBJ2-7,TRBV7-2,13,TGTGCCAGCAGCCAAAACCCGGGCTACGAGCAGTACTTC,CASSQNPGYEQYF
.,TRBD1,TRBJ2-1,TRBV5-6,13,TGTGCCAGCTCGAGACAGGGAGATAATGAGCAGTTCTTC,CASSRQGDNEQFF
.,.,TRBJ2-3,TRBV4-2,17,TGTGCCAGCAGCCCACGACCCGGGACTCGACCGACAGATACGCAGTATTTT,CASSPRPGTRPTDTQYF
.,.,TRBJ2-3,TRBV5-6,14,TGTGCCAGCAGCTTGACGGGAGAATGGGATACGCAGTATTTT,CASSLTGEWDTQYF
.,TRBD2,TRBJ2-3,TRBV7-9,16,TGTGCCAGCAGCTTCGTTAGCGGGGGTAGCACAGATACGCAGTATTTT,CASSFVSGGSTDTQYF
.,TRBD2,TRBJ2-7,TRBV15,14,TGTGCCACCAGCAGGGGACTAGCGGTCTACGAGCAGTACTTC,CATSRGLAVYEQYF
few,.,TRBJ1-2,TRBV12-3/TRBV12-4,12,TGTGCCAGCACCTCAAATTTTAATGGCTACACCTTC,CASTSNFNGYTF
.,.,TRBJ2-7,TRBV7-9,12,TGTGCCAGCAGCCCCCAGTTATGGGAGCAGTACTTC,CASSPQLWEQYF
few,.,TRBJ2-7,TRBV28,14,TGTGCCAGCAGTTCCGGGAGGGGGCGAGTCGAGCAGTACTTC,CASSSGRGRVEQYF
.,.,TRBJ2-3,TRBV3-1,13,TGTGCCAGCAGCCAATTAAGCACAGATACGCAGTATTTT,CASSQLSTDTQYF
.,.,TRBJ2-1,TRBV20-1,15,TGCAGTGCTAGAGGTCGCCTGGGCTTATACAATGAGCAGTTCTTC,CSARGRLGLYNEQFF